This T cell receptor (beta chain) was observed in a study of molecular identifiers for immune sequencing clone quantification. Study-level information: Replicates partitioned RNA from around 18,000 or 91,000 naive CD8 cells into five parts, sequencing four.

In regard to this clonotype: Its antigen is still unknown. This may be a read error, as it is one base from a much larger clone.

J was trimmed by 0 bases and V by 0 bases; bases with no gene match: 5. The CDR3 sequence is 18 residues long. Germline V gene lookup returns CDR1 LGHNA and CDR2 YNFKEQ. With listed TCR primers and previously described methods, bulk TCR libraries were prepared. TCRdb passed the PCR reads through MiXCR, listing each CDR3 protein once. The table lists some 590,000 distinct CDR3 sequences, about 25% of them singletons, with 0.7% to 0.95% in the top ten. Study observations and caveats: Identical TCR molecules sharing a barcode could underestimate highly expanded clone sizes.

The sorting of naive CD8 T cells used the CD8+CD4-CCR7+CD45RA+ phenotype. The sequencing input was naive CD8+ T cells from blood, with Jurkat cell RNA spiked in. Subset given: FACS-sorted CD8+CD4-CCR7+CD45RA+ naive T cells. This sequence joins TRBV4-2 and TRBJ2-6; 7 nucleotides agree with TRBD2. This sequence was found in a human donor in good health. Some libraries in this study had Jurkat cell RNA spiked in. The CDR3 loop reads CASSQDVSGFSGANVLTF. CDR3 nucleotides: TGTGCCAGCAGCCAAGATGTTAGCGGGTTCTCTGGGGCCAACGTCCTGACTTTC.